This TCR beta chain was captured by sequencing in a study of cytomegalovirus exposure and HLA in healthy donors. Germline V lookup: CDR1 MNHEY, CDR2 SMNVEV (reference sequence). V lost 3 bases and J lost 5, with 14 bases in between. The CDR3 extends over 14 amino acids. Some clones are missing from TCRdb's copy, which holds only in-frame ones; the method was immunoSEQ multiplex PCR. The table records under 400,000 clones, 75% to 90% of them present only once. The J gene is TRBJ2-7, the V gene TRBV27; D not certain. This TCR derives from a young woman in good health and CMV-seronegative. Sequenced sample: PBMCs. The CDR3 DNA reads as TGTGCCAGCAGTTTTCTAAGCTCCGTCCACGAGCAGTACTTC. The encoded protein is CASSFLSSVHEQYF.